A single sample gave rise to the 32 T cell receptor beta chains below, sequenced in a study of T cell clonality in common variable immunodeficiency. Sequencing used immunoSEQ multiplex PCR; TCRdb keeps in-frame clones, though not all of them. The table records tens of thousands of clones without singletons, the ten largest covering about 0.8%. The sample was peripheral blood mononuclear cells. The receptors originated from a person between 18 and 69 years old in good health.

This clone was detected many times. The read finishes 3 residues shy of the CDR3 end, and the germline J gene is used to complete it. This chain connects TRBV5-1 to TRBJ2-5; a possible D gene is TRBD2 (7 bases). The CDR3 is 16 residues long. The germline V gene has CDR1 SGHRS and CDR2 YFSETQ. The V end lost 7 bases, the J end lost 2 bases, and 21 bases lay between the germline ends. CDR3 protein: CASGGLGGGRQETQYF. CDR3 DNA (partial): TGCGCCAGCGGGGGTTTGGGCGGGGGCCGTCAAGAGACC.

This clone has a count of ten or more. The read falls 3 residues short of the CDR3 end, and the missing part is taken from the germline J gene. The gene calls are TRBV24-1 and TRBJ2-2, with 9 bases matching TRBD2. The J segment lost 7 bases and the V segment lost 3 bases, leaving 8 bases of the junction unmatched. Germline V gives CDR1 KGHDR, CDR2 SFDVKD. There are 16 residues in the CDR3. The sequenced CDR3 bases are TGTGCCACCAGTGATACCGGGACTAGCCATCACGGGGAG. This gives the protein CATSDTGTSHHGE. The entire CDR3 is CATSDTGTSHHGELFF.

The table lists this clone with many counts. With the read ending 3 residues before the CDR3 end, the germline J gene is used to fill in that end. The rearrangement links TRBV20-1 to TRBJ2-7; D is unclear. Germline loops: CDR1 DFQATT, CDR2 SNEGSKA (reference sequence). The CDR3 runs 13 residues. Deletions cut 2 bases from V and 3 bases from J, with 11 bases between. The sequenced CDR3 bases are TGCAGTGCTAGATTAAAACAGTTCTACGAG. It translates to CSARLKQFYE. The whole CDR3 region reads CSARLKQFYEQYF.

This clone was seen repeatedly, ten times or more. The observed sequence ends 3 residues before the CDR3 terminus, with the missing tail filled in from the germline J gene. V is TRBV6-2 or TRBV6-3 and J is TRBJ1-4, with TRBD1 matching 10 bases. V shed 6 bases, J shed 3 bases, and the junction held 7 bases outside the gene matches. The CDR3 is made up of 16 amino acids. Per germline, CDR1 MNHEY and CDR2 SVGEGT. The CDR3 region is CASRAGQGISNEKLFF. The part of the CDR3 DNA that was read is TGTGCCAGCAGAGCGGGACAGGGGATTTCTAATGAAAAA.

This clone has ten or more counts. The DNA ends 3 residues before the CDR3 does, and the rest of the CDR3 is filled in from the germline J gene. The chain recombines TRBV9 with TRBJ1-4, with TRBD1 as a possible D gene (5 bases). The CDR3 covers 16 residues. Germline values: CDR1 SGDLS, CDR2 YYNGEE. Between the trimmed V and J ends, which lost 4 bases and 3 bases, there was a span of 16 bases. Incomplete CDR3 DNA: TGTGCCAGCAGCACCGACCCCGGGGGAGCTAATGAAAAA. Protein product: CASSTDPGGANEK. The entire CDR3 reads CASSTDPGGANEKLFF.

This clone was picked up many times. The CDR3 extends 3 residues past the end of the read, so its final part is completed from the germline J gene. The V call is TRBV6-2 or TRBV6-3, the J call TRBJ2-3; the match to TRBD1 covers 9 bases. V lost 6 bases, J lost 2 bases, and 12 bases stayed unmatched. The CDR3 spans 17 residues. CDR1 is MNHEY and CDR2 is SVGEGT in the germline V gene. CDR3 DNA, as far as it was read: TGTGCCAGCAGGTATAAAACCGGGACAGGGATCACAGATACG. It codes for CASRYKTGTGITDT. The full CDR3 reads CASRYKTGTGITDTQYF.

Many counts were recorded for this clone. The missing CDR3 end, 3 residues past where the read stops, is filled in from the germline J gene. The chain carries TRBV28 and TRBJ2-1, with 7 nucleotides matching TRBD1. This CDR3 is built from 16 residues. After removal of 5 bases from V and 5 bases from J, the junction contained 12 bases not matched to a gene. Germline V CDR1 and CDR2: MDHEN, SYDVKM. CDR3 in amino acids: CASSLPRTGANNEQFF. Partial CDR3 DNA: TGTGCCAGCAGTCTCCCCCGGACAGGAGCCAACAATGAG.

This clone showed up many times. The read is 3 residues too short to cover the CDR3 end, so that end is filled in from the germline J gene. The chain employs TRBV11-2 and TRBJ1-2; the D gene is possibly TRBD1 (6 bases). CDR3 length equals 15 residues. V was clipped by 3 bases and J by 3 bases, with 14 bases between them. Germline V gives CDR1 SGHAT, CDR2 FQNNGV. The sequenced CDR3 bases are TGTGCCAGCAGCTTTGACCGGGACACCCACTATGGC. It specifies CASSFDRDTHYG. The complete CDR3 sequence is CASSFDRDTHYGYTF. Variable domain in full (rest from reference TRBV11-2 and TRBJ1-2): EAGVAQSPRYKIIEKRQSVAFWCNPISGHATLYWYQQILGQGPKLLIQFQNNGVVDDSQLPKDRFSAERLKGVDSTLKIQPAKLEDSAVYLCASSFDRDTHYGYTFGSGTRLTVV.

This clone has ten or more counts. The missing CDR3 end, 3 residues past where the read stops, is filled in from the germline J gene. The rearrangement links TRBV7-6 to TRBJ1-3; D remains ambiguous. CDR1 is SGHVS, CDR2 FNYEAQ, per germline. V was cut by 1 base and J by 0 bases, with 7 bases left in between. The CDR3 runs 15 residues. CDR3 loop: CASSLERLSGNTIYF. Partial CDR3 DNA: TGTGCCAGCAGCTTAGAAAGACTCTCTGGAAACACC.

This clone has a count of ten or more. The CDR3 goes on 3 residues after the read ends, and that part is filled in from the germline J gene. The chain has TRBV20-1 and TRBJ2-3; D is perhaps TRBD2 (5 bases). The germline CDR1 and CDR2 sequences are DFQATT and SNEGSKA (reference sequence). The V and J ends lost 6 bases and 2 bases respectively, with 12 bases between them. The CDR3 totals 13 residues. The chain's CDR3 is CSAPRGATDTQYF. CDR3 bases read: TGCAGTGCCCCACGGGGTGCCACAGATACG.

This clone has at least ten counts. The CDR3 end lies 3 residues beyond the end of the read and is filled in from the germline J gene. The chain couples TRBV4-1 to TRBJ1-6, with D maybe TRBD1 (5 bases). Germline-derived CDR1 and CDR2 are MGHRA and YSYEKL. The germline V and J ends were trimmed by 5 bases and 6 bases, with 20 bases remaining between them. This CDR3 has 17 residues. The CDR3 reads CASSSRSHAGGNSPLHF. The CDR3 DNA, read in part, is TGCGCCAGCAGCTCACGATCTCACGCGGGGGGTAATTCACCC.

This clone was observed many times. The sequence runs out 3 residues before the end of the CDR3; the remainder is reconstructed from the germline J gene. V and J are TRBV6-4 and TRBJ2-5; the match to TRBD2 covers 11 bases. Per the germline V gene, CDR1 is MRHNA and CDR2 is SNTAGT. The CDR3 loop spans 17 amino acids. V lost 8 bases, J lost 1 base, and 12 bases stayed unmatched. CDR3 bases read: TGTGCCAGCGTTGACTTCCGACTAGCGGGACTCCAAGAGACC. Amino acids: CASVDFRLAGLQET. Given in full, the CDR3 is CASVDFRLAGLQETQYF.

This clone was seen more than once but under ten times. The DNA ends 3 residues before the CDR3 does, and the rest of the CDR3 is filled in from the germline J gene. The chain links TRBV7-2 to TRBJ1-1, with D possibly being TRBD1 (6 bases). The V and J ends lost 5 bases and 4 bases respectively, with 14 bases between them. In germline, CDR1 is SGHTA, CDR2 FQGNSA. The CDR3 spans 14 residues. CDR3 DNA (partial): TGTGCCAGCAGCCTCCTAGGGGGTGGCACTGAA. Translating it yields CASSLLGGGTE. The whole CDR3 region reads CASSLLGGGTEAFF.

There are many counts of this clone. The missing CDR3 end, 3 residues past where the read stops, is filled in from the germline J gene. The V gene is TRBV6-2 or TRBV6-3, the J gene TRBJ1-6; 9 bases line up with TRBD1. The CDR3 length is 14 residues. CDR1 and CDR2 (germline): MNHEY, SVGEGT. J lost 9 bases, V lost 7 bases, and 7 bases had no gene match. The CDR3 bases that were read are TGTGCCAGCACCAACAGGGGGCGATTTTCACCC. It codes for CASTNRGRFSP. In full, the CDR3 is CASTNRGRFSPLHF.

The sample holds many counts of this clone. The CDR3 end is not reached by the read, which stops 3 residues before it; the germline J gene fills it in. The rearrangement uses TRBV20-1 and TRBJ2-7, with 10 bases fitting TRBD2. CDR1 and CDR2 (germline): DFQATT, SNEGSKA (reference sequence). V gave up 0 bases and J gave up 2 bases; unmatched junction bases: 4. The CDR3 has 15 residues. The covered CDR3 bases are TGCAGTGCTAGAGATTGGCTAGCGGGAGCCTACGAG. Translated: CSARDWLAGAYE. The CDR3 as a whole reads CSARDWLAGAYEQYF.

This clone was counted at least ten times. The sequenced fragment ends 3 residues before the CDR3 boundary, so the rest is inferred from the germline J gene. The chain uses TRBV11-2 and TRBJ2-1, with 8 bases matching TRBD2. J lost 2 bases, V lost 5 bases, and 5 bases had no gene match. The CDR3 is 15 residues long. CDR1 is SGHAT and CDR2 is FQNNGV in the germline V gene. CDR3 sequence: CASSVTSGTYNEQFF. CDR3 DNA (partial): TGTGCCAGCAGCGTCACTAGCGGTACCTACAATGAG.

This clone occurred many times. The read comes to an end 3 residues before the CDR3 does, leaving the germline J gene to fill in the end. The rearrangement joins TRBV7-2 to TRBJ2-5; D is possibly TRBD1 (5 bases). The length of the CDR3 is 14 residues. Germline V CDR1 and CDR2: SGHTA, FQGNSA. Trimming took off 3 bases at V and 1 base at J, with 9 bases between the two ends. This CDR3 reads CASSLAGLQETQYF. CDR3 bases read: TGTGCCAGCAGCTTGGCAGGGCTCCAAGAGACC.

This clone was picked up many times. The DNA ends 3 residues before the CDR3 does, and the rest of the CDR3 is filled in from the germline J gene. The chain is built from TRBV5-1 and TRBJ1-4; TRBD1 matches at 11 bases. CDR3 length: 17 amino acids. CDR1 is SGHRS and CDR2 is YFSETQ in the germline V gene. J gave up 7 bases and V 4 bases, and 12 bases lay outside the gene matches. The CDR3 DNA, read in part, is TGCGCCAGCAGCCCTAGCAAGGGGACAGGGGGTGGTGAAAAA. This encodes CASSPSKGTGGGEK. The whole CDR3 sequence reads CASSPSKGTGGGEKLFF. Based on the CDR3 plus reference TRBV5-1 and TRBJ1-4, the full variable domain is KAGVTQTPRYLIKTRGQQVTLSCSPISGHRSVSWYQQTPGQGLQFLFEYFSETQRNKGNFPGRFSGRQFSNSRSEMNVSTLELGDSALYLCASSPSKGTGGGEKLFFGSGTQLSVL.

This clone was found a few times. One end of the junction fails to match germline, which may point to a read error. The CDR3 extends 3 residues past the end of the read, so its final part is completed from the germline J gene. This rearrangement joins TRBV20-1 to TRBJ2-1; 9 nucleotides align to TRBD2. The CDR3 runs to 14 residues. Germline-derived CDR1 and CDR2 are DFQATT and SNEGSKA (reference sequence). CDR3 DNA, as far as it was read: TGCAGGGCTACGCGGGAGGGCCCCTACAATGAG. It encodes CRATREGPYNE. The CDR3 reads in full as CRATREGPYNEQFF.

In its sample, this clone was seen many times. The CDR3 extends 3 residues past the end of the read, so its final part is completed from the germline J gene. This sequence joins TRBV5-4 and TRBJ1-4; D not resolved. This CDR3 region has 15 residues. Trimming cost V 2 bases and J 5 bases, with 13 bases left between them. Germline CDR1 reads SGHNT; CDR2 reads YYREEE (reference sequence). This CDR3 reads CASSFLRGPNEKLFF. The CDR3 DNA, read in part, is TGTGCCAGCAGCTTCCTGAGAGGGCCAAATGAAAAA.

This clone was counted at least ten times. With the read ending 3 residues before the CDR3 end, the germline J gene is used to fill in that end. The chain employs TRBV20-1 and TRBJ2-3; 14 bases match TRBD2. The CDR3 totals 14 residues. Germline values: CDR1 DFQATT, CDR2 SNEGSKA (reference sequence). V was pared by 7 bases and J by 5 bases, with 5 bases of the junction left unmatched. The CDR3 protein is CSGGTSGSVDTQYF. The CDR3 bases that were read are TGCAGTGGAGGGACTAGCGGGAGTGTAGATACG.

This clone was recorded at least ten times. The read falls 3 residues short of the CDR3 end, and the missing part is taken from the germline J gene. This sequence joins TRBV12-3 or TRBV12-4 and TRBJ2-3, with a possible D match to TRBD2 (6 bases). CDR3 length: 12 residues. The V and J ends lost 6 bases and 8 bases respectively, with 12 bases between them. The CDR3 sequence is CASRDLGGTQYF. The sequenced part of the CDR3 DNA is TGTGCCAGCAGGGACCTCGGGGGTACG.

This clone occurred many times. Read data end 3 residues before the CDR3 end; the end is taken from the germline J gene. The J gene is TRBJ2-7, the V gene TRBV7-3; 8 bases agree with TRBD1. The CDR3 extends over 14 amino acids. The germline gives CDR1 SGHTA, CDR2 FQGTGA. Unmatched junction bases numbered 6, after V lost 5 bases and J lost 3 bases. The CDR3 loop is CASSHGQGGYEQYF. The part of the CDR3 DNA that was read is TGTGCCAGCAGCCACGGACAGGGAGGCTACGAG.

This clone was counted ten times or more. The CDR3 end lies 3 residues beyond the end of the read and is filled in from the germline J gene. At the DNA level, this CDR3 is encoded by other sequences in the same sample as well. The J gene is TRBJ2-1, the V gene TRBV5-4; 10 bases match TRBD2. Germline CDR1 and CDR2: SGHNT and YYREEE (reference sequence). J lost 4 bases, V lost 4 bases, and 5 bases had no gene match. This CDR3 is built from 15 residues. The CDR3 DNA, read in part, is TGTGCCAGCAGCCTGCCTAGCGGGAGTTACAATGAG. Translated, it gives CASSLPSGSYNE. The whole CDR3 is CASSLPSGSYNEQFF.

Ten or more counts support this clone. The read ends 3 residues before the CDR3 terminus; that terminus is restored from the germline J gene. V and J are TRBV29-1 and TRBJ2-7; 7 nucleotides match TRBD2. The V segment lost 2 bases and the J segment 2 bases; nucleotides outside the gene matches: 9. In germline, CDR1 is SQVTM, CDR2 ANQGSEA. The CDR3 covers 15 residues. Partial CDR3 DNA: TGCAGCGTTGAAAAGGGCGGGAGCGGTACCTACGAG. It specifies CSVEKGGSGTYE. The full CDR3 protein is CSVEKGGSGTYEQYF.

This clone has at least ten counts. Relative to the germline gene, one junction end is altered; a read error may explain this. Read coverage stops 3 residues before the CDR3 terminus; the germline J gene supplies the remainder. V gene TRBV4-2 combines with J gene TRBJ1-2; perhaps TRBD1 as D (5 bases). The germline gives CDR1 LGHNA, CDR2 YNFKEQ. The CDR3 totals 14 residues. The CDR3 region is CASSQAGDSYGYTF. CDR3 DNA, as far as it was read: TGCGCCAGCAGCCAAGCGGGGGACTCCTATGGC.

This clone showed up just a few times. The read finishes 3 residues shy of the CDR3 end, and the germline J gene is used to complete it. V and J are TRBV7-2 and TRBJ1-4; D not resolved. V lost 3 bases and J lost 7, with 12 bases in between. The germline V gene encodes CDR1 SGHTA and CDR2 FQGNSA. The CDR3 extends over 14 amino acids. The chain's CDR3 is CASSFDRYAEKLFF. The part of the CDR3 DNA that was read is TGTGCCAGCAGCTTTGATCGGTACGCTGAAAAA.

There are many counts of this clone. The read ends 3 residues shy of where the CDR3 ends; the end is completed using the germline J gene. The chain joins TRBV30 to TRBJ1-5; TRBD1 might be the D (6 bases). CDR1 and CDR2 from the germline V gene are GTSNPN and SVGIG (reference sequence). Trimming shortened V by 4 bases and J by 6 bases, and 16 bases separated the two germline ends. The CDR3 spans 14 residues. CDR3 sequence reads: CAWNPRGRGQPQHF. CDR3 bases read: TGTGCCTGGAACCCCAGGGGAAGAGGTCAGCCC.

This clone has a count of ten or more. The missing CDR3 end, 3 residues past where the read stops, is filled in from the germline J gene. The genes are TRBV29-1 and TRBJ1-2; maybe TRBD1 (5 bases). Germline V gives CDR1 SQVTM, CDR2 ANQGSEA. The CDR3 sequence is 13 residues long. This chain's CDR3 is CSVEDPWTHGYTF. CDR3 DNA (partial): TGCAGCGTTGAAGACCCGTGGACACACGGC.

At least ten counts were recorded for this clone. The CDR3 end lies 3 residues beyond the end of the read and is filled in from the germline J gene. The V gene is TRBV4-1, the J gene TRBJ2-7, with 13 positions matching TRBD2. The CDR3 loop spans 16 amino acids. CDR1 and CDR2 (germline): MGHRA, YSYEKL. Unmatched junction bases numbered 7, after V lost 3 bases and J lost 5 bases. The CDR3 bases that were read are TGCGCCAGCAGCCACGGACTAGCGGGAGTTCTCGACGAG. Protein sequence: CASSHGLAGVLDE. The whole CDR3 protein is CASSHGLAGVLDEQYF.

This clone was detected ten times or more. The sequence runs out 3 residues before the end of the CDR3; the remainder is reconstructed from the germline J gene. The rearrangement links TRBV30 to TRBJ1-5; D gene unclear. V lost 1 base to trimming and J lost 1 base, with 17 bases between them. The CDR3 sequence is 17 residues long. Germline V gives CDR1 GTSNPN, CDR2 SVGIG (reference sequence). CDR3 bases read: TGTGCCTGGAGTGCCACATTAACAGTCCTAAGCAATCAGCCC. Translating it yields CAWSATLTVLSNQP. The entire CDR3 reads CAWSATLTVLSNQPQHF. Supplemented by reference TRBV30 and TRBJ1-5, the full variable domain reads SQTIHQWPATLVQPVGSPLSLECTVEGTSNPNLYWYRQAAGRGLQLLFYSVGIGQISSEVPQNLSASRPQDRQFILSSKKLLLSDSGFYLCAWSATLTVLSNQPQHFGDGTRLSIL.

This clone was recorded many times. Read data end 3 residues before the CDR3 end; the end is taken from the germline J gene. The chain links TRBV10-3 to TRBJ1-5; TRBD1 aligns across 7 bases. Germline V gene sequence: CDR1 ENHRY, CDR2 SYGVKD. V was pared by 4 bases and J by 0 bases, with 6 bases of the junction left unmatched. The CDR3 has 16 amino acids. Incomplete CDR3 DNA: TGTGCCATCAGTGCCGCCGGACAGGTTAGCAATCAGCCC. Translating it yields CAISAAGQVSNQP. The full-length CDR3 reads as CAISAAGQVSNQPQHF.